The clone carrying this T cell receptor beta chain appeared many times. The data originate from a study of blood T cell repertoires in COVID-19. Germline V CDR1 and CDR2: SGHNT, YYREEE (reference sequence). The CDR3 is 14 amino acids. Losses at the gene ends were 3 bases for V and 3 bases for J; bases not matched to a gene: 5. This table comes from immunoSEQ multiplex PCR, and its TCRdb copy is limited to in-frame clones, with some not included. The sample gives approximately 190,000 clones, approximately 81% of which show up once; less than 20% is in the top ten. This chain links TRBV5-4 with TRBJ1-1, with 7 bases aligning to TRBD1. The sample consisted of peripheral blood. The receptor's source is a human donor in a cohort sampled during active COVID-19. CDR3 region: CASSWGQLDTEAFF. DNA for the CDR3: TGTGCCAGCAGCTGGGGACAGCTCGACACTGAAGCTTTCTTT.